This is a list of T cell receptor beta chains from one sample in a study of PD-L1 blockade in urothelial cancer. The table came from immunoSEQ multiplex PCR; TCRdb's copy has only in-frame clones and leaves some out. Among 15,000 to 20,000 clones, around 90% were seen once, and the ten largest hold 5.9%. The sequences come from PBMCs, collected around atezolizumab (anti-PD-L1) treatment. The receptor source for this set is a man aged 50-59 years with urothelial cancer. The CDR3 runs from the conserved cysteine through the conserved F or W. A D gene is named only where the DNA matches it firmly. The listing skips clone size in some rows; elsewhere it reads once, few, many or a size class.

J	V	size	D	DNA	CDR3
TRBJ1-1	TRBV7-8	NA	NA	TGTGCCAGCAGCTTAAACGGACAGATTGAAGCTTTCTTT	CASSLNGQIEAFF
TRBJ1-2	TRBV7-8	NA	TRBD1	TGTGCCAGCAGCTTAGCGTTAGGACAGGCCCTCTATGGCTACACCTTC	CASSLALGQALYGYTF
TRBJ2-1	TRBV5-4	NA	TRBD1	TGTGCCAGCAGCTTGGATCAGGGGGCTAGTGAGCAGTTCTTC	CASSLDQGASEQFF
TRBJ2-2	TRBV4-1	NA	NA	TGCGCCAGCAGCCCGTTTGGACTAGGGACAAACACCGGGGAGCTGTTTTTT	CASSPFGLGTNTGELFF
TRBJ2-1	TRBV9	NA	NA	TGTGCCAGCAGCGCCGGGACTGCGTCCTACAATGAGCAGTTCTTC	CASSAGTASYNEQFF
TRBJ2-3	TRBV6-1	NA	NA	TGTGCCAGCAAGGGAGAGGGCGCAGATACGCAGTATTTT	CASKGEGADTQYF
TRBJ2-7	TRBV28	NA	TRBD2	TGTGCCAGCAGTTCCCCGGGACTAGGTCGCTACGAGCAGTACTTC	CASSSPGLGRYEQYF
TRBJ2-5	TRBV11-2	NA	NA	TGTGCCAGCAGCTCCGGACAGTCCCAGTACTTC	CASSSGQSQYF
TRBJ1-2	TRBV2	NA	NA	TGTGCCAGCAGTGAATATCCGGACTACTATGGCTACACCTTC	CASSEYPDYYGYTF
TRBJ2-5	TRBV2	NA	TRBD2	TGTGCCAGCAAATTAGCGGGGGGCCGACAAGAGACCCAGTACTTC	CASKLAGGRQETQYF
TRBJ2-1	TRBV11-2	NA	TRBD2	TGTGCCAGCAGCCCGAGGACTCTAGCGGGGGACAATGAGCAGTTCTTC	CASSPRTLAGDNEQFF
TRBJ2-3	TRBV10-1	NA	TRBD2	TGCGCCAGCGGGGCGGGAGGGCAGACTACGCAGTATTTT	CASGAGGQTTQYF
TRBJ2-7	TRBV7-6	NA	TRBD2	TGTGCCAGCAGCAAGGGACTAGCGGGGGCCTCCTACGAGCAGTACTTC	CASSKGLAGASYEQYF
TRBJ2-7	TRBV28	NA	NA	TGTGCCAGCGCGGAAGGTAGCCAGCTTTTTTACGAGCAGTACTTC	CASAEGSQLFYEQYF
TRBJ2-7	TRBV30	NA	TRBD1	TGTGCCTGGAGCAAGGGACAGGGCCAATACTACGAGCAGTACTTC	CAWSKGQGQYYEQYF
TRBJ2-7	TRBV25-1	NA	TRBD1	TGTGCCAGCAGTGAGACCGGGACAGGGGTTCGGTACGAGCAGTACTTC	CASSETGTGVRYEQYF
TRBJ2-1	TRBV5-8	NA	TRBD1	TGTGCCAGCAGCTTGGGCGGACAGGGGTTGGGTGAGCAGTTCTTC	CASSLGGQGLGEQFF
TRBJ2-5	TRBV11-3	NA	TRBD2	TGTGCCAGCAGCTTGGGCGGGAGTCAAGAGACCCAGTACTTC	CASSLGGSQETQYF
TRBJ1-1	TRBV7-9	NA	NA	TGTGCCAGCAGCTTAGCCTTCACTGAAGCTTTCTTT	CASSLAFTEAFF
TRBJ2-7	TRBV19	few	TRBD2	TGTGCCAGTAGCCCGGGACTAGCTCCCTACGAGCAGTACTTC	CASSPGLAPYEQYF
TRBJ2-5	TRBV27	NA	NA	TGTGCCAGCAGTTTATCCGGGACAGGGTTGACTAGCGGGTTCCAAGAGACCCAGTACTTC	CASSLSGTGLTSGFQETQYF
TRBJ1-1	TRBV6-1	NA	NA	TGTGCCAGCAGTGAATTCGGGGGAAACACTGAAGCTTTCTTT	CASSEFGGNTEAFF
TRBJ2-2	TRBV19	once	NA	TGTGCCAGTAGTATAGTATCCCGGAACACCGGGGAGCTGTTTTTT	CASSIVSRNTGELFF
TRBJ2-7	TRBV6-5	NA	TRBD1	TGTGCCAGCAGTCCAACCGGGACAGGAGCCTACGAGCAGTACTTC	CASSPTGTGAYEQYF
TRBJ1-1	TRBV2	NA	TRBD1	TGTGCCAGCAGGGGGACAGCGAACACTGAAGCTTTCTTT	CASRGTANTEAFF
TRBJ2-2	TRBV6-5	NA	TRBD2	TGTGCCAGCACGAGGACTAGCGGGAGGGCCGGGGAGCTGTTTTTT	CASTRTSGRAGELFF
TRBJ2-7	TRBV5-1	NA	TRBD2	TGCGCCAGCAGCTTGGTTGGCGGGGGTTGGGACGAGCAGTACTTC	CASSLVGGGWDEQYF
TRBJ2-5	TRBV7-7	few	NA	TGTGCCAGCAGCACGGGACTCCCGGGCCAAGAGACCCAGTACTTC	CASSTGLPGQETQYF
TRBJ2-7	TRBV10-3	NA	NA	TGTGCCATCAGTGAGTCGGAGACAGGTTCCTACGAGCAGTACTTC	CAISESETGSYEQYF
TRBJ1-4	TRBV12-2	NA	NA	TGTGCAAGTCGCTTACTGGCAGGGGATGAACTCAATGAAAAACTGTTTTTT	CASRLLAGDELNEKLFF
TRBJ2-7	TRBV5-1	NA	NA	TGCGCCAGCAGCTTGGAGTTGAGGACTCCAGCCTACGAGCAGTACTTC	CASSLELRTPAYEQYF
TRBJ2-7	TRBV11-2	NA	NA	TGTGCCAGCAGCAACGGAGCGGGACATCGGTCTTACGAGCAGTACTTC	CASSNGAGHRSYEQYF
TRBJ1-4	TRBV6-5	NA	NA	TGTGCCAGCAGACCCCTTATGGGGGCTAAGGAAAAACTGTTTTTT	CASRPLMGAKEKLFF
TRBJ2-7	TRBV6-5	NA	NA	TGTGCCAGCAAATTATCAAGCGGAGGCTACGAGCAGTACTTC	CASKLSSGGYEQYF
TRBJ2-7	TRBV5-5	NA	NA	TGTGCCAGCAGCTTCTCGGGACGGGGGTACGAGCAGTACTTC	CASSFSGRGYEQYF
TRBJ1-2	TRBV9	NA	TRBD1	TGTGCCAGCAGCGCCGGGACAGCCCCTAACTATGGCTACACCTTC	CASSAGTAPNYGYTF
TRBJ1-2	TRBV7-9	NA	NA	TGTGCCAGCAGCTCGGACCTCGGAGGCTATGGCTACACCTTC	CASSSDLGGYGYTF
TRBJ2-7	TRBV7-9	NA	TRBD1	TGTGCCAGCAGTCAATCCCCGGGGACAGTCTCCTACGAGCAGTACTTC	CASSQSPGTVSYEQYF
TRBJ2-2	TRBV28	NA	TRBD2	TGTGCCAGCAGTTTATGGGCCCTTGCGGGAGGGCCCGGGGAGCTGTTTTTT	CASSLWALAGGPGELFF
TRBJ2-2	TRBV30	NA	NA	TGTGCCTGGGCCCGGGTTTCCGGGGAGCTGTTTTTT	CAWARVSGELFF
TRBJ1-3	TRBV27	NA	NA	TGTGCCAGCAGTCTCAAGCCCACAGGCTCTGGAAACACCATATATTTT	CASSLKPTGSGNTIYF
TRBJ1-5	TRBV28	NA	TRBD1	TGTGCCAGCAGTTTGGGACAGGGCAACAATCAGCCCCAGCATTTT	CASSLGQGNNQPQHF
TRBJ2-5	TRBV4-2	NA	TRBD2	TGTGCCAGCAGCCGAGGACTAGCTCCAGAGACCCAGTACTTC	CASSRGLAPETQYF
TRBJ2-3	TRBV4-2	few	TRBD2	TGTGCCAGCAGCCAAGAGCGGGGGGGAGTAGATACGCAGTATTTT	CASSQERGGVDTQYF
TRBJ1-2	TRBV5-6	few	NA	TGTGCCAGCAGCTTGTCTCGGGATGGCTACACCTTC	CASSLSRDGYTF
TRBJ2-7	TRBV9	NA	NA	TGTGCCAGCAGCGTCGGCACTAGCCCCTACGAGCAGTACTTC	CASSVGTSPYEQYF
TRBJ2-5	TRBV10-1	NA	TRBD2	TGCGCCAGCAGTGAAAGGAGCGGGGGGCCAGAGACCCAGTACTTC	CASSERSGGPETQYF
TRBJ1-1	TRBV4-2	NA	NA	TGTGCCAGCAGGCCAAGCGCGGTTAACACTGAAGCTTTCTTT	CASRPSAVNTEAFF
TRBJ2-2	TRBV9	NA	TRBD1	TGTGCCAGCAGCACACGGACAGGGTCCGGGGAGCTGTTTTTT	CASSTRTGSGELFF
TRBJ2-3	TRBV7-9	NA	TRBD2	TGTGCCAGCAGCTCATTTGGGGAGCAGGGAGGGACAGATACGCAGTATTTT	CASSSFGEQGGTDTQYF
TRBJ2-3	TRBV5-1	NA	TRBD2	TGCGCCAGCAGCTCTGGGCTAGCGGGAGGCTCAGATACGCAGTATTTT	CASSSGLAGGSDTQYF
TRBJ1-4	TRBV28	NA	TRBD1	TGTGCCAGCAGTTGGGACAGGGTGAATGAAAAACTGTTTTTT	CASSWDRVNEKLFF
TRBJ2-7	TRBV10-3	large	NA	TGTGCCATCAGTGAACCGACTCCAAGGTGGTGGTACTTC	CAISEPTPRWWYF
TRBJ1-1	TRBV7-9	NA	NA	TGTGCCAGCAGCCTCTCGAACACTGAAGCTTTCTTT	CASSLSNTEAFF
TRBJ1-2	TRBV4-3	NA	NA	TGCGCCAGCAGCCACCTTGAAGGGGGTAACTATGGCTACACCTTC	CASSHLEGGNYGYTF
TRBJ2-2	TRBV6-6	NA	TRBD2	TGTGCCAGCAGTAATAGCGGGAGGGGTAACGGGGAGCTGTTTTTT	CASSNSGRGNGELFF
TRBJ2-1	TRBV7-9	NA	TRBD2	TGTGCCAGCAGATCCGGGACTAGCGGGAGGTATGAGCAGTTCTTC	CASRSGTSGRYEQFF
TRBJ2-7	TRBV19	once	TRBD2	TGTGCCAGTAGTATTCGACTAGCACCGACCTACGAGCAGTACTTC	CASSIRLAPTYEQYF
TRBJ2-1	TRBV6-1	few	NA	TGTGCCAGCCGGGACCGAGGGGGCTCCTACAATGAGCAGTTCTTC	CASRDRGGSYNEQFF
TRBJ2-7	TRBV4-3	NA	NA	TGCGCCAGCAGCCAAGATTTATGGGGACTCAATCTAGCAGCCTACGAGCAGTACTTC	CASSQDLWGLNLAAYEQYF